Sequencing of this T cell receptor (beta chain) was carried out in a study of shared T cell receptors in the human thymus. Only in-frame clones appear in the TCRdb table, and some are missing; sequencing was by immunoSEQ multiplex PCR. Among about 500,000 clones listed, around 78% were seen once. V was pared by 0 bases and J by 8 bases, with 14 bases between. CDR1 is LNHNV and CDR2 is YYDKDF in the germline V gene (reference sequence). The CDR3 is made up of 15 amino acids. These data were likewise used in another study, on human thymus T cells. That paper notes: Healthy Finnish infants undergoing corrective surgery for congenital heart defects provided the donor material. The source of the thymus tissue was resections taken during corrective heart surgery. Usage of V and J genes appeared biased in thymic and blood repertoires. Related research found strongly overlapping thymic repertoires in unrelated individuals.

The receptor was derived from a boy younger than two with a congenital heart defect. This chain connects TRBV15 to TRBJ2-4; D ambiguous. What was sequenced was thymocytes. For the CDR3, the DNA is TGTGCCACCAGCAGAGACCCACATTGGCGGCACATTCAGTACTTC. It is translated as CATSRDPHWRHIQYF.